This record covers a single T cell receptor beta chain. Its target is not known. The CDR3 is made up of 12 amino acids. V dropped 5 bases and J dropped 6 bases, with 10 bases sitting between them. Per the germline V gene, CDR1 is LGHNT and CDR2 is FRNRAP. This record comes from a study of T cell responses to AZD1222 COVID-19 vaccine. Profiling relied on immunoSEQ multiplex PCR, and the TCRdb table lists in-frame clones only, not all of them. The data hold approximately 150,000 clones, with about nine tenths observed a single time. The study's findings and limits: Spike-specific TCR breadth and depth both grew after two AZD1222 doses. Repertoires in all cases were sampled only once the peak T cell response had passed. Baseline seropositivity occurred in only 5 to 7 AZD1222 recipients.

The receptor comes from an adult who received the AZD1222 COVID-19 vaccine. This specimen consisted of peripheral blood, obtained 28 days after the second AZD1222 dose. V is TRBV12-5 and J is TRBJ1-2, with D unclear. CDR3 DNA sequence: TGTGCTAGTGGTCCGGGAGCCCATGGCTACACCTTC. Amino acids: CASGPGAHGYTF.